The 11 T cell receptor beta chains below were found in one sample sequenced in a study of blood T cell repertoires in COVID-19. Sequenced by immunoSEQ multiplex PCR; TCRdb stores in-frame clones only, minus some. The table records about 280,000 clones, around 90% of them present only once. Sample: peripheral blood. The receptors here all came from a woman aged 50 to 65 who had recovered from COVID-19.

The V call is TRBV6-5, the J call TRBJ1-1; D unclear. CDR3 length: 13 residues. V was cut by 3 bases and J by 1 base, with 6 bases left in between. The V gene's germline CDR1 is MNHEY and CDR2 SVGAGI. CDR3 protein: CASSYHPNTEAFF. CDR3 in DNA: TGTGCCAGCAGTTATCATCCGAACACTGAAGCTTTCTTT.

The chain carries TRBV5-1 and TRBJ2-7; D unclear. Trimming stripped 4 bases from V and 4 bases from J, with 12 bases between. The CDR3 length is 13 residues. Germline V gives CDR1 SGHRS, CDR2 YFSETQ. The CDR3 protein is CASSPQPLYEQYF. CDR3 nucleotide sequence: TGCGCCAGCAGCCCACAGCCCCTATACGAGCAGTACTTC.

This clone was detected once. The CDR3 DNA sequence: TGCGCCAGCAGCCAAGTGACAAACTCCAGGACAAGGAATGGCTACACCTTC. Amino acids: CASSQVTNSRTRNGYTF. The chain links TRBV4-3 to TRBJ1-2; possible D gene TRBD1, 5 bases. Trimming took off 1 base at V and 6 bases at J, with 21 bases between the two ends. CDR1 and CDR2 (germline): LGHNA, YSLEER. The CDR3 is made up of 17 amino acids.

This clone was seen just once. This rearrangement joins TRBV5-1 to TRBJ1-4, with TRBD1 matching 7 bases. V was clipped by 4 bases and J by 6 bases; unmatched bases: 6. This CDR3 is built from 14 residues. The germline V gene has CDR1 SGHRS and CDR2 YFSETQ. The CDR3 spells CASSRDRVHEKLFF. The CDR3 bases are TGCGCCAGCAGCCGCGACAGGGTCCATGAAAAACTGTTTTTT.

The rearrangement uses TRBV28 and TRBJ2-7; possibly TRBD2 for D (5 bases). V lost 1 base, J lost 0 bases, and 13 bases lay in between. Germline-derived CDR1 and CDR2 are MDHEN and SYDVKM. The CDR3 has 16 residues. CDR3 sequence: CASSLLIGESSYEQYF. In nucleotides, the CDR3 is TGTGCCAGCAGTTTATTGATTGGGGAGAGCTCCTACGAGCAGTACTTC.

The chain couples TRBV6-4 to TRBJ1-2; possible D gene TRBD1, 5 bases. Trimming removed 3 bases at V and 2 bases at J, with 10 bases between. The CDR3 spans 14 residues. The germline V gene encodes CDR1 MRHNA and CDR2 SNTAGT. The CDR3 protein is CASSEGGTNYGYTF. For the CDR3, the DNA is TGTGCCAGCAGTGAGGGGGGAACCAACTATGGCTACACCTTC.

This sequence joins TRBV13 and TRBJ2-7; TRBD2 matches 7 bases. Germline-derived CDR1 and CDR2 are PRHDT and FYEKMQ (reference sequence). J lost 0 bases, V lost 2 bases, and 10 bases had no gene match. This CDR3 spans 17 amino acids. The CDR3 nucleotides are TGTGCCAGCAGCTTAAGAGTTGGACTAGGATCCTCCTACGAGCAGTACTTC. This encodes CASSLRVGLGSSYEQYF.

J is TRBJ2-3 and V is TRBV29-1; weak D call: TRBD1 (6 bases). The CDR3 is made up of 14 amino acids. Trimming cost V 3 bases and J 1 base, with 11 bases left between them. Germline-derived CDR1 and CDR2 are SQVTM and ANQGSEA. The DNA for the CDR3 is TGCAGCGTTGAGGGACACATTCGCACAGATACGCAGTATTTT. Translated: CSVEGHIRTDTQYF.

This chain uses TRBV30 with TRBJ1-6; D perhaps matches TRBD1 (6 bases). Per the germline V gene, CDR1 is GTSNPN and CDR2 is SVGIG (reference sequence). Trimming shortened V by 5 bases and J by 6 bases, and 14 bases separated the two germline ends. The CDR3 has 14 amino acids. In DNA form, the CDR3 reads TGTGCCTGGGGGGGCCCTAGCCGTAATTCACCCCTCCACTTT. Its protein is CAWGGPSRNSPLHF.

The J gene is TRBJ2-1, the V gene TRBV5-1; D gene uncertain. CDR3 size: 13 residues. Trimming pared 4 bases from V and 4 bases from J, leaving 9 bases between. Germline-derived CDR1 and CDR2 are SGHRS and YFSETQ. The CDR3 nucleotides read TGCGCCAGCAGCCCCCCAGGTTACAATGAGCAGTTCTTC. The encoded protein is CASSPPGYNEQFF.

This chain joins TRBV2 and TRBJ1-5, with D maybe TRBD1 (5 bases). Germline-derived CDR1 and CDR2 are SNHLY and FYNNEI. Trimming pared 7 bases from V and 4 bases from J, leaving 14 bases between. The CDR3 extends over 14 amino acids. The CDR3 DNA sequence: TGTGCCAGCATTGCTGAAGGGGTTAATCAGCCCCAGCATTTT. This translates into CASIAEGVNQPQHF.